A selection of T cell receptor beta chains follows, all from one sample in a study of T-cell reconstitution after alpha-beta-depleted transplantation in children. Each CDR3 protein is one row after TCRdb ran MiXCR on the PCR reads. This sample carries about 540,000 distinct CDR3 sequences, around 19% of them seen once, and the ten largest clones take more than 2.5%. The source material was PBMCs from the stem cell graft donor, sampled from the stem cell graft. The origin of the receptors is a human donor who donated a stem cell graft to a child with acute lymphoblastic leukemia. Both conserved end residues are part of each CDR3. A D gene is named only where the DNA matches it firmly. Clone size is stated in some rows and not others, as once, few, many or a class when expanded.

TRBD1	-	TRBJ1-2	TRBV29-1	CSVEPTGANYGYTF	TGCAGCGTTGAGCCGACAGGGGCTAACTATGGCTACACCTTC
-	few	TRBJ2-1	TRBV5-1	CASSSRELEQFF	TGCGCCAGCAGCTCGAGGGAGCTTGAGCAGTTCTTC
-	few	TRBJ2-1	TRBV20-1	CSAPTQGNEQFF	TGCAGTGCTCCCACACAGGGCAATGAGCAGTTCTTC
-	few	TRBJ1-4	TRBV20-1	CSANPLGQRINEKLFF	TGCAGTGCTAACCCCCTAGGGCAGCGGATTAATGAAAAACTGTTTTTT
-	few	TRBJ2-1	TRBV10-3	CAISTLDPYNEQFF	TGTGCCATCAGTACCTTAGACCCCTACAATGAGCAGTTCTTC
TRBD2	few	TRBJ2-1	TRBV12-3/TRBV12-4	CASRGGLAGGPFGSYNEQFF	TGTGCCAGCAGGGGAGGACTAGCGGGAGGCCCGTTTGGCTCCTACAATGAGCAGTTCTTC
-	-	TRBJ2-2	TRBV4-1	CASSRGAATGELFF	TGCGCCAGCAGCCGAGGGGCAGCCACCGGGGAGCTGTTTTTT
-	-	TRBJ2-7	TRBV5-1	CASSWDLYEQYF	TGCGCCAGCAGCTGGGACCTTTACGAGCAGTACTTC
TRBD2	-	TRBJ2-3	TRBV5-1	CASSRRLADYTDTQYF	TGCGCCAGCAGCCGGAGACTAGCGGATTACACAGATACGCAGTATTTT
-	-	TRBJ2-3	TRBV20-1	CRAGAGSTDTQYF	TGCAGGGCGGGGGCGGGAAGCACAGATACGCAGTATTTT
TRBD1	-	TRBJ1-2	TRBV20-1	CSASAGGMDYGYTF	TGCAGTGCTAGCGCAGGGGGGATGGACTATGGCTACACCTTC
-	-	TRBJ2-2	TRBV3-1	CASSQEGQPGELFF	TGTGCCAGCAGCCAAGAGGGTCAGCCCGGGGAGCTGTTTTTT
-	-	TRBJ1-1	TRBV12-3/TRBV12-4	CASRRVSGTENTEAFF	TGTGCCAGCAGGCGGGTATCCGGGACGGAGAACACTGAAGCTTTCTTT
-	few	TRBJ2-1	TRBV20-1	CSASRLDRAEQFF	TGCAGTGCTAGTCGCCTAGATAGAGCCGAGCAGTTCTTC
-	-	TRBJ1-2	TRBV12-3/TRBV12-4	CASSPLGGNYGYTF	TGTGCCAGCAGCCCCCTTGGGGGTAACTATGGCTACACCTTC
-	-	TRBJ1-2	TRBV10-1	CASSQGGSYGYTF	TGCGCCAGCAGCCAAGGGGGGTCCTATGGCTACACCTTC
TRBD2	-	TRBJ2-7	TRBV15	CATSSGLAGSYEQYF	TGTGCCACCAGCAGCGGACTAGCGGGATCCTACGAGCAGTACTTC
TRBD2	-	TRBJ2-2	TRBV27	CASSPLPGTRYIRAGELFF	TGTGCCAGCAGTCCCCTGCCCGGGACTAGATACATCCGAGCCGGGGAGCTGTTTTTT
TRBD2	-	TRBJ2-7	TRBV20-1	CSAPTSGRAFDDEQYF	TGCAGTGCTCCCACTAGCGGGAGGGCCTTTGACGACGAGCAGTACTTC
-	-	TRBJ1-1	TRBV11-2	CASSLDFTPEAFF	TGTGCCAGCAGCTTAGACTTCACTCCTGAAGCTTTCTTT